These 21 T cell receptor beta chains were sequenced from one sample in a study of regulatory T cells in long-lasting Graves disease. Assembly of TCR beta libraries relied on iRepertoire HTBI primers together with Arm-PCR of CDR3 regions. MiXCR, run by TCRdb on the multiplex PCR reads, gives a single entry per CDR3 protein. The table lists about 540,000 distinct CDR3 sequences, about 13% of them singletons, with about 9.1% in the top ten. The sample's time point: newly diagnosed GD, antithyroid drugs for less than 3 months. PBMC-extracted RNA yielded the TCR library. The sample also formed part of further work on T cells in Graves' hyperthyroidism and ophthalmopathy.

Sample: peripheral blood mononuclear cells (PBMCs), taken at new diagnosis, from a patient treated with antithyroid drugs. Every receptor here comes from a man aged 25 to 40 with Graves disease.

In this sample, this clonotype turned up many times. The chain recombines TRBV20-1 with TRBJ2-3; possibly TRBD2 for D (5 bases). The CDR3 runs 16 residues. Germline CDR1 is DFQATT and CDR2 is SNEGSKA (reference sequence). Trimming took 0 bases from V and 1 from J, leaving 14 bases between them. The CDR3 DNA follows: TGCAGTGCTAGAGATCTTCGTAGCGCTGGCACAGATACGCAGTATTTT. This translates into CSARDLRSAGTDTQYF.

The CDR3 here is CASRRGGGPNEQFF. CDR3 in DNA: TGTGCCAGCAGAAGGGGGGGGGGGCCTAATGAGCAGTTCTTC. The chain recombines TRBV2 with TRBJ2-3; a possible D gene is TRBD2 (7 bases). Matching the DNA end better, TRBJ2-1 makes the J call doubtful. CDR3 length: 14 amino acids. CDR1 and CDR2 from the germline V gene are SNHLY and FYNNEI.

This rearrangement joins TRBV12-3 or TRBV12-4 to TRBJ2-2, with 9 bases aligning to TRBD2. The CDR3 has 14 amino acids. With V trimmed by 7 bases and J by 4 bases, 4 bases remained unmatched. The CDR3 region is CASNPSGITGELFF. In DNA, the CDR3 is TGTGCCAGCAATCCTAGCGGGATCACCGGGGAGCTGTTTTTT.

Many counts were recorded for this clonotype. The chain couples TRBV6-1 to TRBJ2-7; 12 bases are shared with TRBD2. The CDR3 sequence is 14 residues long. Losses at the gene ends were 8 bases for V and 4 bases for J; bases not matched to a gene: 6. The germline V gene encodes CDR1 MNHNS and CDR2 SASEGT. DNA of the CDR3: TGTGCCAGCGGTCCGACTAGCGGGAGTTACGAGCAGTACTTC. This encodes CASGPTSGSYEQYF.

This clonotype has just a few counts. V is TRBV2 and J is TRBJ2-1; the D is unclear. Trimming cost V 8 bases and J 3 bases, with 11 bases left between them. The CDR3 sequence is 13 residues long. CDR1 is SNHLY, CDR2 FYNNEI, per germline. The CDR3: CASSFPNYNEQFF. Here the CDR3 DNA reads TGTGCCAGCTCTTTTCCAAACTACAATGAGCAGTTCTTC.

In its sample, this clonotype was seen a few times. The V gene is TRBV7-2, the J gene TRBJ2-7; 13 nucleotides line up with TRBD2. The germline CDR1 and CDR2 sequences are SGHTA and FQGNSA. This CDR3 has 18 residues. With V trimmed by 5 bases and J by 6 bases, 16 bases remained unmatched. In DNA form, the CDR3 reads TGTGCCAGCAGCCCAGTGGCGGGACTAGCGGGAAGCTACTCCGAGCAGTACTTC. Encoded protein: CASSPVAGLAGSYSEQYF.

This clonotype was detected ten times or more. The chain joins TRBV2 to TRBJ2-2; D gene ambiguous. Per the germline V gene, CDR1 is SNHLY and CDR2 is FYNNEI. CDR3 length: 13 amino acids. Trimming shortened V by 7 bases and J by 8 bases, and 14 bases separated the two germline ends. CDR3 in amino acids: CASILQSHGELFF. The CDR3 bases are TGTGCCAGCATCCTTCAATCCCATGGGGAGCTGTTTTTT.

This clonotype came up many times. The V call is TRBV7-2, the J call TRBJ2-7; D is possibly TRBD1 (5 bases). The CDR3 runs 13 residues. The V and J ends lost 0 bases and 4 bases respectively, with 7 bases between them. Germline CDR1 is SGHTA and CDR2 is FQGNSA. DNA of the CDR3: TGTGCCAGCAGCTTAGCCAGGGAATACGAGCAGTACTTC. Encoded protein: CASSLAREYEQYF. The whole variable domain, remainder taken from reference TRBV7-2 and TRBJ2-7, is GAGVSQSPSNKVTEKGKDVELRCDPISGHTALYWYRQSLGQGLEFLIYFQGNSAPDKSGLPSDRFSAERTGGSVSTLTIQRTQQEDSAVYLCASSLAREYEQYFGPGTRLTVT.

This clonotype was detected ten times or more. The chain couples TRBV10-2 to TRBJ2-3; 9 bases line up with TRBD2. There are 13 residues in the CDR3. The V gene end was trimmed by 8 bases and the J gene end by 4 bases; junction bases not matched to a gene: 4. CDR1 WSHSY and CDR2 SAAADI come from the germline V gene. The CDR3 coding sequence is TGCGCCAGCTCTAGCGGGATGGCAGATACGCAGTATTTT. Translation: CASSSGMADTQYF.

At least ten counts were recorded for this clonotype. V is TRBV11-2 and J is TRBJ2-1; 9 positions match TRBD2. CDR3 length: 16 residues. J gave up 3 bases and V 1 base, and 4 bases lay outside the gene matches. The germline CDR1 and CDR2 sequences are SGHAT and FQNNGV. CDR3 residues: CASSLGSSGIYNEQFF. CDR3 DNA: TGTGCCAGCAGCTTAGGGTCTAGCGGGATCTACAATGAGCAGTTCTTC.

This clonotype occurred many times. The chain joins TRBV12-3 or TRBV12-4 to TRBJ1-5, with D unresolved. This CDR3 region has 15 residues. The V end was cut by 5 bases, the J end by 2 bases, with 13 bases between. Here the CDR3 reads CASSEGAIGNQPQHF. The CDR3 DNA is TGTGCCAGCAGTGAAGGAGCGATAGGCAATCAGCCCCAGCATTTT.

This clonotype was observed a few times. V and J are TRBV24-1 and TRBJ2-1; 7 bases agree with TRBD2. This CDR3 is built from 12 residues. Looked up from germline, CDR1 is KGHDR and CDR2 is SFDVKD. V dropped 9 bases and J dropped 4; count of bases not matched to a gene: 2. This chain's CDR3 is CATFGRYNEQFF. CDR3 DNA: TGTGCCACCTTCGGGAGGTACAATGAGCAGTTCTTC.

This clonotype has at least ten counts. The V and J genes are TRBV20-1 and TRBJ2-6; possibly TRBD1 or TRBD2 for D (6 bases each). The V end lost 2 bases, the J end lost 2 bases, and 22 bases lay between the germline ends. The CDR3 is made up of 19 amino acids. Germline CDR1 reads DFQATT; CDR2 reads SNEGSKA (reference sequence). CDR3 sequence reads: CSARYPLLGGTTGANVLTF. CDR3 in DNA: TGCAGTGCTAGATATCCCCTCCTGGGCGGGACAACTGGGGCCAACGTCCTGACTTTC.

This clonotype came up a few times. The genes are TRBV7-9 and TRBJ2-1; D gene uncertain. Germline CDR1 and CDR2: SEHNR and FQNEAQ (reference sequence). The length of the CDR3 is 12 residues. The germline V and J ends were trimmed by 3 bases and 7 bases, with 7 bases remaining between them. The CDR3 DNA reads TGTGCCAGCAGCTTGTATGGGAATGAGCAGTTCTTC. The encoded protein is CASSLYGNEQFF. The full variable domain, completed using reference TRBV7-9 and TRBJ2-1, is DTGVSQNPRHKITKRGQNVTFRCDPISEHNRLYWYRQTLGQGPEFLTYFQNEAQLEKSRLLSDRFSAERPKGSFSTLEIQRTEQGDSAMYLCASSLYGNEQFFGPGTRLTVL.

J is TRBJ2-7 and V is TRBV20-1; possibly TRBD2 for D (5 bases). CDR3 size: 15 residues. V lost 6 bases and J lost 6, with 24 bases in between. Germline V lookup: CDR1 DFQATT, CDR2 SNEGSKA (reference sequence). This CDR3 is CSARSMDSPSLEQYF. The CDR3 DNA reads as TGCAGTGCCAGGAGCATGGACTCCCCTTCCCTCGAGCAGTACTTC.

Details on this clonotype: Being one base from a much bigger clone, this may be a read error. The chain joins TRBV12-3 or TRBV12-4 to TRBJ1-1; perhaps TRBD1 as D (5 bases). The length of the CDR3 is 12 residues. The CDR3 coding sequence is TGTGCCATCAGTTTTCATACAGGCGGCTTGTTCTTT. It is translated as CAISFHTGGLFF.

This clonotype was seen many times. The CDR3 is CASSLNSDSSYNEQFF. The CDR3 DNA is TGTGCCAGCAGCTTAAATTCCGACAGCTCCTACAATGAGCAGTTCTTC. V usage is TRBV13 and J usage is TRBJ2-1; a weak D match, TRBD1 (5 bases). CDR3 length equals 16 residues. The V and J ends lost 2 bases and 0 bases respectively, with 11 bases between them. Germline lookup yields CDR1 PRHDT and CDR2 FYEKMQ (reference sequence). The full variable domain, completed using reference TRBV13 and TRBJ2-1, is AAGVIQSPRHLIKEKRETATLKCYPIPRHDTVYWYQQGPGQDPQFLISFYEKMQSDKGSIPDRFSAQQFSDYHSELNMSSLELGDSALYFCASSLNSDSSYNEQFFGPGTRLTVL.

This clonotype was recorded a few times. The chain is built from TRBV9 and TRBJ2-3, with 7 bases aligning to TRBD1. The CDR3 sequence is 16 residues long. V shed 3 bases and J 3 bases; nucleotides not matched to a gene: 10. CDR1 and CDR2 from the germline V gene are SGDLS and YYNGEE. DNA for the CDR3: TGTGCCAGCAGCGGCCAACAGGGGCCCCAAACAGATACGCAGTATTTT. Translated, it gives CASSGQQGPQTDTQYF.

V usage is TRBV5-1 and J usage is TRBJ2-5; TRBD1 is a possible D gene (5 bases). V lost 4 bases to trimming and J lost 2 bases, with 6 bases between them. The CDR3 covers 12 residues. CDR1 and CDR2 from the germline V gene are SGHRS and YFSETQ. The CDR3 loop is CASSTGQETQYF. CDR3 sequence (DNA): TGCGCCAGCAGCACAGGACAAGAGACCCAGTACTTC.

Ten or more counts support this clonotype. DNA for the CDR3: TGTGCCAGCTCACCCTACAGGCTCGACTATGGCTACACCTTC. Its translation is CASSPYRLDYGYTF. The chain has TRBV18 and TRBJ1-2, with D maybe TRBD1 (5 bases). V was cut by 3 bases and J by 3 bases, with 11 bases left in between. The CDR3 is made up of 14 amino acids. CDR1 and CDR2 from the germline V gene are KGHSH and LQKENI.

This clonotype was seen repeatedly, ten times or more. This chain uses TRBV30 with TRBJ2-7; the D is unclear. CDR1 GTSNPN and CDR2 SVGIG come from the germline V gene (reference sequence). There are 11 residues in the CDR3. The V and J ends lost 4 bases and 3 bases respectively, with 7 bases between them. CDR3 coding DNA: TGTGCCTGGAAAGGGCACTACGAGCAGTACTTC. Protein product: CAWKGHYEQYF.